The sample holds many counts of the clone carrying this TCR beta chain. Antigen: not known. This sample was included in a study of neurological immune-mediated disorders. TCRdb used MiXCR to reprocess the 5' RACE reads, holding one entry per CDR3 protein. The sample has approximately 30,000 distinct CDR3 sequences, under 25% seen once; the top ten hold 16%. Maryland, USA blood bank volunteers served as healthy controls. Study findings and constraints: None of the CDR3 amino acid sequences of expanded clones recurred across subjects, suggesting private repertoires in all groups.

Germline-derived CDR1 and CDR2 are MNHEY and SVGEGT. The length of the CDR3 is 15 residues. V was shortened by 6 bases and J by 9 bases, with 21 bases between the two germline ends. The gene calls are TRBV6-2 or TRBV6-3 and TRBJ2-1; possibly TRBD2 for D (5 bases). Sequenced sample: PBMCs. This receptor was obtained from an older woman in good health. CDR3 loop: CASSDPAAAVVEQFF. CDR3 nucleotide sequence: TGTGCCAGCAGCGACCCGGCGGCAGCGGTGGTTGAGCAGTTCTTC.